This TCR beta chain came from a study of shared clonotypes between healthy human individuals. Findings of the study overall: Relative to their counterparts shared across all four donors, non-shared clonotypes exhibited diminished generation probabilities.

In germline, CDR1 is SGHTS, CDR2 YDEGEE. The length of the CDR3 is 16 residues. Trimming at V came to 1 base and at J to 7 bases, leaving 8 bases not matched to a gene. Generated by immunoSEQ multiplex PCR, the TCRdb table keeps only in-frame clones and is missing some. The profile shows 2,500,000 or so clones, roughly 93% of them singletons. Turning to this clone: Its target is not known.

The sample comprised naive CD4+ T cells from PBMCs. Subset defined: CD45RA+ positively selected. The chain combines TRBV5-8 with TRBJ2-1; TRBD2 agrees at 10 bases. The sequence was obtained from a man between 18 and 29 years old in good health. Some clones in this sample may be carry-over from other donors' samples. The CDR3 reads CASSLSRAGGPNEQFF. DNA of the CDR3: TGTGCCAGCAGCTTGTCTCGAGCGGGAGGGCCAAATGAGCAGTTCTTC.